The T cell receptor (beta chain) described here comes from a study of Graves' ophthalmopathy and Graves' hyperthyroidism. Study-wide context: Pretreatment peripheral blood was obtained at initial diagnosis.

As to this clonotype: Antigen specificity is unknown.

This CDR3 has 17 residues. CDR1 is SEHNR, CDR2 FQNEAQ, per germline (reference sequence). Trimming removed 6 bases from V and 6 bases from J; junction bases left unmatched: 18. RNA transcripts were the template, and TCR beta CDR3 regions were amplified from them. The library came from an HTBI-primed first-round RT-PCR and a second-round multiplex PCR. One entry per CDR3 protein results from TCRdb running MiXCR on the multiplex PCR reads. The sample contains around 600,000 distinct CDR3 sequences, about 38% of which appear only once. Thyroid ultrasound, orbital computed tomography, TRAb, serum thyroxine and clinical symptoms formed the basis of diagnosis. Study conclusions and caveats: With approximately 88% sensitivity and roughly 76% specificity, a 13-signature model separated ophthalmopathy from stable hyperthyroidism.

Material: peripheral blood. This clonotype originated in an adult man with Graves' ophthalmopathy. The chain uses TRBV7-9 and TRBJ2-7, with 9 bases that match TRBD2. The CDR3 DNA reads TGTGCCAGCAGTTCCTCCCCTCCGGGACTAGCATTTGGCGAGCAGTACTTC. As protein: CASSSSPPGLAFGEQYF.